This T cell receptor (beta chain) was observed in a study of follicular helper T cells after annual influenza vaccination. Time point of the sample: 2014-2015 season, 7 days after vaccination. This clone was observed a few times. Repertoires were generated with immunoSEQ multiplex PCR, while TCRdb's copy carries only in-frame clones and drops some. Among around 15,000 clones, 70% to 85% were seen once, and the ten largest hold 1.3%. The receptor was isolated from an adult who received the influenza vaccine. Sequencing was performed on CXCR5+ CD38- circulating T follicular helper cells from blood, taken 7 days after influenza vaccination. Noted subset: circulating Tfh, non-naive CD4+CXCR5+PD-1+ (ICOS+CD38+ or ICOS-CD38-).

This CDR3 reads CASRRNSLNTEAFF. For the CDR3, the DNA is TGTGCCAGTAGGAGGAACTCCTTGAACACTGAAGCTTTCTTT. V and J are TRBV19 and TRBJ1-1; D is ambiguous. The CDR3 has 14 residues. Germline V gene sequence: CDR1 LNHDA, CDR2 SQIVND (reference sequence). The V gene lost 6 bases and the J gene lost 0 bases, with 11 bases spanning the gap.